This T cell receptor beta chain was observed in a study of metastatic and nonmetastatic thyroid tumors. Study details: Across blood and tumor or nodule tissue, repertoires from malignant and benign thyroid patients were compared with one another.

Original handling: A classifier of distant metastasis in papillary thyroid cancer was built from CDR3 differences (across clinicopathological groups). TCRdb redid the clone calls on the PCR reads using MiXCR. It is TCRdb's table, rather than the study itself, that gives the V and J calls and clone size. Of about 28,000 clones in the sample, roughly 15% are singletons; the top ten hold 4% to 5%. Comments on this clone: What it binds is unknown. Distinct nucleotide sequences in the sample also encode this CDR3.

Thyroid surgery was preceded by no treatment in any patient. Germline CDR1 MNHEY, CDR2 SMNVEV (reference sequence). Trimming removed 4 bases from V and 3 bases from J; junction bases left unmatched: 4. The CDR3 is made up of 16 amino acids. Study-wide points: Malignant thyroid tumors reportedly exceeded benign nodules significantly in TCR beta diversity, with the difference appearing in blood and tumor.

The sequenced material came from blood. The chain links TRBV27 to TRBJ2-3; 13 nucleotides agree with TRBD2. The TCR was taken from a female donor with papillary thyroid cancer or a benign thyroid nodule (not recorded which). Some clones in this sample may be carry-over from other donors' samples. This chain's CDR3 is CASSSRLAGGTDTQYF. CDR3 in DNA: TGTGCCAGCAGTTCCCGACTAGCGGGAGGAACAGATACGCAGTATTTT.